Below, 25 T cell receptor beta chains from the same sample are listed, as sequenced in a study of T cell clonality in common variable immunodeficiency. Some clones are missing from TCRdb's copy, which holds only in-frame ones; the method was immunoSEQ multiplex PCR. The repertoire shows roughly 38,000 clones, none seen only once; the top ten take roughly 2.9%. The source material was peripheral blood mononuclear cells. These receptors all come from a person aged 18 to 70 in good health.

This clone showed up many times. The DNA ends 3 residues before the CDR3 does, and the rest of the CDR3 is filled in from the germline J gene. The chain employs TRBV20-1 and TRBJ2-1, with a tentative D call TRBD2 (6 bases). CDR1 and CDR2 from the germline V gene are DFQATT and SNEGSKA (reference sequence). V was cut by 8 bases and J by 9 bases, with 26 bases left in between. There are 15 residues in the CDR3. CDR3 amino acids: CSCEDSPDLGLEQFF. Incomplete CDR3 DNA: TGCAGTTGTGAAGACTCACCAGACTTGGGACTTGAG.

This clone was seen ten or more times. The sequenced part of the CDR3 DNA is TGTGCCAGCAGTGAACTCAGGGGGGACACCGGGGAG. Protein product: CASSELRGDTGE. From start to end, the CDR3 is CASSELRGDTGELFF. This chain connects TRBV6-1 to TRBJ2-2, with D maybe TRBD1 (7 bases). Coverage ceases 3 residues before the CDR3 finishes, and the germline J gene fills in the end. The CDR3 runs 15 residues. Trimming took off 2 bases at V and 3 bases at J, with 10 bases between the two ends. The germline gives CDR1 MNHNS, CDR2 SASEGT.

This clone was recorded at least ten times. The read ends 3 residues early relative to the CDR3; the germline J gene fills the gap. The genes are TRBV2 and TRBJ2-2; tentatively, D is TRBD1 (5 bases). V lost 5 bases, J lost 4 bases, and 11 bases lay in between. Germline V gene sequence: CDR1 SNHLY, CDR2 FYNNEI. This CDR3 is built from 14 residues. The part of the CDR3 DNA that was read is TGTGCCAGCAGTTTTCTAGGGGCCACCGGGGAG. This sequence encodes CASSFLGATGE. The full CDR3 reads CASSFLGATGELFF. The variable domain in full, completed from reference TRBV2 and TRBJ2-2, reads EPEVTQTPSHQVTQMGQEVILRCVPISNHLYFYWYRQILGQKVEFLVSFYNNEISEKSEIFDDQFSVERPDGSNFTLKIRSTKLEDSAMYFCASSFLGATGELFFGEGSRLTVL.

At least ten counts were recorded for this clone. The read finishes 3 residues shy of the CDR3 end, and the germline J gene is used to complete it. The chain is built from TRBV20-1 and TRBJ2-7, with TRBD1 matching 9 bases. CDR1 is DFQATT, CDR2 SNEGSKA, per germline (reference sequence). This CDR3 spans 15 amino acids. V shed 3 bases, J shed 0 bases, and the junction held 6 bases outside the gene matches. The CDR3 DNA, read in part, is TGCAGTGCTAGTCATACAGGGGGCTACTCCTACGAG. This translates into CSASHTGGYSYE. The CDR3 as a whole reads CSASHTGGYSYEQYF.

Details on this clone: The CDR3 is cut off 3 residues early in the read; its end comes from the germline J gene. The J gene is TRBJ2-3, the V gene TRBV19, with TRBD1 as a possible D gene (7 bases). Per germline, CDR1 LNHDA and CDR2 SQIVND (reference sequence). The CDR3 covers 14 residues. The CDR3 bases that were read are TGTGCCAGTAACCCAGGGGGAGGCAATCAGCCG. Translating gives CASNPGGGNQP. The full CDR3 sequence reads CASNPGGGNQPQYF.

This clone was seen ten or more times. The read gets to within 3 residues of the CDR3 end, and the germline J gene fills in the rest. The chain recombines TRBV6-1 with TRBJ1-2; weak D call: TRBD1 (6 bases). The CDR3 spans 14 residues. Germline V gene lookup returns CDR1 MNHNS and CDR2 SASEGT. V was trimmed by 4 bases and J by 2 bases, leaving 11 bases between them. Incomplete CDR3 DNA: TGTGCCAGCAGTGGTCTCGACAGGAACTATGGC. Its translation is CASSGLDRNYG. The entire CDR3 sequence reads CASSGLDRNYGYTF.

This clone was detected ten times or more. The CDR3 end lies 3 residues beyond the end of the read and is filled in from the germline J gene. This chain connects TRBV5-1 to TRBJ2-3; the match to TRBD2 covers 11 bases. Germline loops: CDR1 SGHRS, CDR2 YFSETQ. The trim removed 1 base at V and 2 bases at J, leaving 9 bases unmatched. The CDR3 consists of 18 residues. CDR3: CASSLLTSGSPLTDTQYF. The part of the CDR3 DNA that was read is TGCGCCAGCAGCTTGCTCACTAGCGGGAGCCCTCTCACAGATACG.

As for this clone: Read data end 3 residues before the CDR3 end; the end is taken from the germline J gene. This chain links TRBV2 with TRBJ1-5; the D gene is possibly TRBD1 (6 bases). V lost 6 bases and J lost 0, with 15 bases in between. CDR1 SNHLY and CDR2 FYNNEI come from the germline V gene. This CDR3 contains 16 residues. The CDR3 bases that were read are TGTGCCAGCAGGGCCCCACAGGGATATAGCAATCAGCCC. Translated: CASRAPQGYSNQP. The complete CDR3 protein is CASRAPQGYSNQPQHF. Supplemented by reference TRBV2 and TRBJ1-5, the full variable domain reads EPEVTQTPSHQVTQMGQEVILRCVPISNHLYFYWYRQILGQKVEFLVSFYNNEISEKSEIFDDQFSVERPDGSNFTLKIRSTKLEDSAMYFCASRAPQGYSNQPQHFGDGTRLSIL.

In regard to this clone: From the germline J gene comes the end of the CDR3, since the read stops 3 residues before it. The V gene is TRBV19, the J gene TRBJ2-3; possible D gene TRBD1, 7 bases. The CDR3 consists of 16 residues. The germline V gene encodes CDR1 LNHDA and CDR2 SQIVND (reference sequence). The CDR3 sequence: CASSIGARGAGWPQYF. Incomplete CDR3 DNA: TGTGCCAGTAGTATCGGCGCCAGGGGGGCCGGGTGGCCG.

This clone has ten or more counts. The read comes to an end 3 residues before the CDR3 does, leaving the germline J gene to fill in the end. The chain links TRBV6-1 to TRBJ1-1, with a weak D call TRBD1 (5 bases). This CDR3 is 18 amino acids long. V was cut by 1 base and J by 0 bases, with 18 bases left in between. Germline CDR1 is MNHNS and CDR2 is SASEGT. The CDR3 is CASSEDQLGGTLNTEAFF. The CDR3 bases that were read are TGTGCCAGCAGTGAAGATCAGCTTGGGGGGACTCTGAACACTGAA.

This clone has a count of ten or more. The sequenced fragment ends 3 residues before the CDR3 boundary, so the rest is inferred from the germline J gene. This sequence joins TRBV5-1 and TRBJ1-4; maybe TRBD1 (5 bases). The ends were cut back, 0 bases at V and 6 bases at J, with 12 bases in the middle. The CDR3 loop spans 15 amino acids. From germline, CDR1 is SGHRS and CDR2 YFSETQ. The sequenced part of the CDR3 DNA is TGCGCCAGCAGCTTGGCCGTAGGGGAGGATGAAAAA. This codes for CASSLAVGEDEK. The entire CDR3 is CASSLAVGEDEKLFF.

This clone was counted at least ten times. The DNA ends 3 residues before the CDR3 does, and the rest of the CDR3 is filled in from the germline J gene. The rearrangement joins TRBV2 to TRBJ2-3; 11 bases agree with TRBD2. The junction had 3 bases not matched to a gene; V was cut back by 4 bases and J by 0 bases. This CDR3 has 16 residues. Per the germline V gene, CDR1 is SNHLY and CDR2 is FYNNEI. CDR3 DNA, as far as it was read: TGTGCCAGCAGTGTCGTAGCGGGAGGGAGCACAGATACG. Protein: CASSVVAGGSTDT. The whole CDR3 sequence is CASSVVAGGSTDTQYF.

In its sample, this clone was seen many times. The CDR3 goes on 3 residues after the read ends, and that part is filled in from the germline J gene. The chain couples TRBV7-3 to TRBJ2-1, with D possibly being TRBD2 (6 bases). This CDR3 comprises 17 residues. Germline CDR1 SGHTA, CDR2 FQGTGA. Trimming took off 1 base at V and 2 bases at J, with 15 bases between the two ends. The sequenced part of the CDR3 DNA is TGTGCCAGCAGCTTAAATCCGGGAGCGGCCACCTACAATGAG. Translation gives CASSLNPGAATYNE. From start to end, the CDR3 is CASSLNPGAATYNEQFF.

This clone showed up many times. The CDR3 end lies 3 residues beyond the end of the read and is filled in from the germline J gene. The V and J genes are TRBV18 and TRBJ1-4, with a weak D call TRBD1 (6 bases). From germline, CDR1 is KGHSH and CDR2 LQKENI. V was shortened by 6 bases and J by 0 bases, with 11 bases between the two germline ends. The CDR3 is 15 residues long. The part of the CDR3 DNA that was read is TGTGCCAGCTCCCTTAGGACAGCAACTAATGAAAAA. As protein: CASSLRTATNEK. The complete CDR3 protein is CASSLRTATNEKLFF. The full variable domain, rest sourced from reference TRBV18 and TRBJ1-4, is NAGVMQNPRHLVRRRGQEARLRCSPMKGHSHVYWYRQLPEEGLKFMVYLQKENIIDESGMPKERFSAEFPKEGPSILRIQQVVRGDSAAYFCASSLRTATNEKLFFGSGTQLSVL.

This clone was counted ten times or more. The CDR3 is cut off 3 residues early in the read; its end comes from the germline J gene. V and J are TRBV5-1 and TRBJ2-7, with a tentative D call TRBD1 (6 bases). Per germline, CDR1 SGHRS and CDR2 YFSETQ. V lost 0 bases to trimming and J lost 0 bases, with 10 bases between them. The CDR3 covers 15 residues. CDR3 amino acids: CASSLARGNSYEQYF. Partial CDR3 DNA: TGCGCCAGCAGCTTGGCCAGGGGAAACTCCTACGAG.

The part of the CDR3 DNA that was read is TGCGCCAGCAGTCCTTCCGGGACAGGGGACCGCGAG. It encodes CASSPSGTGDRE. The CDR3, in full, reads CASSPSGTGDREQYF. The chain links TRBV5-1 to TRBJ2-7; 10 bases align to TRBD1. From the germline J gene comes the end of the CDR3, since the read stops 3 residues before it. The germline V gene encodes CDR1 SGHRS and CDR2 YFSETQ. V lost 5 bases, J lost 6 bases, and 11 bases stayed unmatched. This CDR3 is built from 15 residues.

This clone turned up a few times. The sequence runs out 3 residues before the end of the CDR3; the remainder is reconstructed from the germline J gene. The genes are TRBV18 and TRBJ2-2, with a weak D call TRBD2 (6 bases). This CDR3 is built from 15 residues. Germline loops: CDR1 KGHSH, CDR2 LQKENI. The sequenced CDR3 bases are TGTGCCAGCTCACCAAGGAGGGTTCAAGGAGAAAAG. It codes for CASSPRRVQGEK. The CDR3, in full, reads CASSPRRVQGEKLFF. Together with reference TRBV18 and TRBJ2-2, the CDR3 gives the full variable domain: NAGVMQNPRHLVRRRGQEARLRCSPMKGHSHVYWYRQLPEEGLKFMVYLQKENIIDESGMPKERFSAEFPKEGPSILRIQQVVRGDSAAYFCASSPRRVQGEKLFFGEGSRLTVL.

With respect to this clone: The read ends 3 residues early relative to the CDR3; the germline J gene fills the gap. The chain employs TRBV5-1 and TRBJ2-2, with TRBD2 as a possible D gene (6 bases). Per germline, CDR1 SGHRS and CDR2 YFSETQ. The CDR3 totals 13 residues. The CDR3 DNA, read in part, is TGCGCCAGCAGCTCAACTAGCACAGATACG. Translation: CASSSTSTDT. The full CDR3 is CASSSTSTDTLFF.

In this sample, this clone turned up many times. The read terminates 3 residues before the CDR3 end, so the remaining end is supplied by the germline J gene. The V gene is TRBV7-9, the J gene TRBJ2-7, with 13 bases identical to TRBD2. CDR3 size: 14 residues. V lost 4 bases, J lost 5 bases, and 2 bases stayed unmatched. The germline CDR1 and CDR2 sequences are SEHNR and FQNEAQ (reference sequence). The CDR3 region is CASSWTSGSHEQYF. The sequenced part of the CDR3 DNA is TGTGCCAGCAGCTGGACTAGCGGGAGCCACGAG.

This clone was counted ten times or more. Read sequence stops 3 residues before the CDR3 end, and the germline J gene provides the missing end. The rearrangement uses TRBV16 and TRBJ1-2; 11 bases map to TRBD1. Germline assignment: CDR1 KGHSY and CDR2 FQNENV. Unmatched junction bases numbered 6, after V lost 3 bases and J lost 6 bases. The CDR3 length is 15 residues. The CDR3 region is CASSHMDRGLHGYTF. The CDR3 bases that were read are TGTGCCAGCAGCCACATGGACAGGGGGCTCCATGGC.

This clone has ten or more counts. Read coverage stops 3 residues before the CDR3 terminus; the germline J gene supplies the remainder. The gene calls are TRBV18 and TRBJ1-4, with D unclear. The CDR3 runs 16 residues. V was shortened by 3 bases and J by 0 bases, with 11 bases between the two germline ends. Germline V CDR1 and CDR2: KGHSH, LQKENI. The CDR3 bases that were read are TGTGCCAGCTCACCCAGGCAGCTTGCAACTAATGAAAAA. It codes for CASSPRQLATNEK. The CDR3 as a whole reads CASSPRQLATNEKLFF.

This clone was detected many times. Coverage ceases 3 residues before the CDR3 finishes, and the germline J gene fills in the end. The rearrangement links TRBV7-8 to TRBJ1-1; 7 nucleotides align to TRBD1. Germline assignment: CDR1 SGHVS and CDR2 FQNEAQ. V was pared by 0 bases and J by 5 bases, with 6 bases of the junction left unmatched. The CDR3 loop spans 15 amino acids. The CDR3 sequence: CASSLASQGSTEAFF. Incomplete CDR3 DNA: TGTGCCAGCAGCTTAGCCTCACAGGGGAGTACTGAA.

This clone was observed many times. Read sequence stops 3 residues before the CDR3 end, and the germline J gene provides the missing end. The chain carries TRBV7-3 and TRBJ1-2; 11 bases map to TRBD1. The CDR3 runs to 15 residues. Germline V gene data show CDR1 as SGHTA and CDR2 as FQGTGA. J gave up 4 bases and V 5 bases, and 6 bases lay outside the gene matches. CDR3 DNA (partial): TGTGCCAGCAGCGATCGGACAGGGGGCGTCTATGGC. This sequence encodes CASSDRTGGVYG. The complete CDR3 sequence is CASSDRTGGVYGYTF.

This clone came up many times. From the germline J gene comes the end of the CDR3, since the read stops 3 residues before it. The chain combines TRBV12-3 or TRBV12-4 with TRBJ2-7; 9 bases are shared with TRBD1. This CDR3 has 15 amino acids. J gave up 5 bases and V 5 bases, and 10 bases lay outside the gene matches. Partial CDR3 DNA: TGTGCCAGCAGTACCCACTACAGGGGGCTGGACGAG. Its translation is CASSTHYRGLDE. The CDR3 in its entirety is CASSTHYRGLDEQYF.

This clone was observed a handful of times. The read ends 3 residues early relative to the CDR3; the germline J gene fills the gap. The chain couples TRBV19 to TRBJ1-2, with a tentative D call TRBD1 (6 bases). Germline CDR1 and CDR2: LNHDA and SQIVND (reference sequence). The CDR3 totals 14 residues. The CDR3 DNA, read in part, is TGTGCCAGTAGTATATTAGGGGGATGGGAGACC. Translating gives CASSILGGWET. The complete CDR3 protein is CASSILGGWETYTF.